A selection of T cell receptor beta chains follows, all from one sample in a study of regulatory T cells in long-lasting Graves disease. TCRdb reprocessed the multiplex PCR reads via MiXCR and lists one record per CDR3 protein. The sample lists 700,000 or so distinct CDR3 sequences, about 32% occurring once. Specimen: peripheral blood mononuclear cells (PBMCs), collected when the disease was refractory, from a patient treated with antithyroid drugs. All receptors come from a female donor with Graves disease. The CDR3 runs from the conserved cysteine through the conserved F or W. D genes are given only for firm matches. Only part of the rows carry a size: once, few, many, or a class if the clone is expanded.

d_gene	abundance	v_gene	j_gene	CDR3aa	CDR3nt
NA	few	TRBV28	TRBJ1-5	CASRFEGTQPQHF	TGTGCCAGCAGGTTCGAAGGGACTCAGCCCCAGCATTTT
TRBD2	NA	TRBV11-2	TRBJ2-4	CASSPVPGLAVAKNIQYF	TGTGCCAGCAGCCCAGTCCCGGGACTAGCGGTAGCCAAAAACATTCAGTACTTC
TRBD1	NA	TRBV29-1	TRBJ1-2	CSVTGEVYGYTF	TGCAGCGTGACAGGGGAGGTCTATGGCTACACCTTC
TRBD2	NA	TRBV27	TRBJ2-1	CASSLGKLAGPRNEQFF	TGTGCCAGCAGTTTAGGGAAACTAGCGGGCCCTCGGAATGAGCAGTTCTTC
TRBD1	few	TRBV4-1	TRBJ1-2	CASSQDQGVNYGYTF	TGCGCCAGCAGCCAAGATCAGGGGGTTAACTATGGCTACACCTTC
TRBD1	NA	TRBV28	TRBJ1-5	CASSKQGAMANQPQHF	TGTGCCAGCTCCAAACAGGGGGCCATGGCCAATCAGCCCCAGCATTTT
NA	few	TRBV11-2	TRBJ1-1	CASSSGGFLEAFF	TGTGCCAGCAGCTCCGGCGGGTTCCTTGAAGCTTTCTTT
TRBD1	few	TRBV20-1	TRBJ1-1	CSASGDSFEAFF	TGCAGTGCTAGTGGGGACAGCTTTGAAGCTTTCTTT
NA	NA	TRBV6-1	TRBJ1-2	CASTPGQGTANYGYTF	TGTGCCAGCACCCCCGGACAAGGAACAGCTAACTATGGCTACACCTTC
TRBD1	NA	TRBV7-9	TRBJ1-1	CASSGRTGSMSGEAFF	TGTGCCAGCAGCGGCCGGACAGGGTCGATGAGTGGTGAAGCTTTCTTT
TRBD2	many	TRBV12-3/TRBV12-4	TRBJ2-7	CASSLAAGGPYEQYF	TGTGCCAGCAGTTTGGCAGCGGGAGGGCCCTACGAGCAGTACTTC
NA	few	TRBV2	TRBJ1-2	CASSRDMNYSYTF	TGTGCCAGCAGCCGGGACATGAACTATAGCTACACCTTC
NA	few	TRBV7-9	TRBJ1-2	CASSLQGFYGYTF	TGTGCCAGCAGCTTACAAGGGTTCTATGGCTACACCTTC